This T cell receptor beta chain is drawn from a study of blood T cell repertoires in COVID-19. On the study more broadly: Researchers got acute and convalescent COVID-19 samples from the United States, Italy and Spain. Sources were T cells, B-cell-depleted T cells, or PBMCs; the material itself was cDNA or gDNA.

In the study's own analysis: How many nucleated cells were present was estimated from reference gene primer amplification. Repertoires were generated with immunoSEQ multiplex PCR, while TCRdb's copy carries only in-frame clones and drops some. V, J and clone size are those of that table, while D and trimming were read from the DNA. The sample has under 250,000 clones, roughly 83% seen once; the top ten hold approximately 2.6%. Trimming removed 5 bases from V and 6 bases from J; junction bases left unmatched: 9. CDR1 and CDR2 from the germline V gene are SGHRS and YFSETQ. The length of the CDR3 is 15 residues.

V usage is TRBV5-1 and J usage is TRBJ2-7; 12 positions match TRBD2. The material sequenced was peripheral blood. The TCR originated in a woman aged 65 to 85 with active or convalescent COVID-19. For the CDR3, the DNA is TGCGCCAGCAGGGAGCTAGCGGGAGGGAGCACCGAGCAGTACTTC. Protein: CASRELAGGSTEQYF.